Listed here is a single T cell receptor (beta chain). This sample was included in a study of radiotherapy plus CTLA-4 blockade in lung cancer. Study at large: Of all patients, more than 15% responded objectively and roughly 31% showed disease control.

Germline V CDR1 and CDR2: SGDLS, YYNGEE. The CDR3 is 16 residues long. The V end lost 4 bases, the J end lost 5 bases, and 21 bases lay between the germline ends. Using immunoSEQ multiplex PCR, the repertoire was profiled, and TCRdb retains in-frame clones only, with some absent. The repertoire holds approximately 95,000 clones, with about 81% as singletons. Those with chemo-refractory metastatic non-small-cell lung cancer were treated with focal radiation combined with CTLA-4 blockade using ipilimumab. The chain has TRBV9 and TRBJ2-5, with D maybe TRBD1 (5 bases). Sequencing used peripheral blood, obtained from a patient treated with radiotherapy plus ipilimumab. This receptor was identified in a human donor with non-small cell lung cancer who had a partial response to radiotherapy plus ipilimumab. The CDR3 nucleotides are TGTGCCAGCAGCCCCCAAGCTGGAACAGGTCGGGAGACCCAGTACTTC. Its protein is CASSPQAGTGRETQYF.